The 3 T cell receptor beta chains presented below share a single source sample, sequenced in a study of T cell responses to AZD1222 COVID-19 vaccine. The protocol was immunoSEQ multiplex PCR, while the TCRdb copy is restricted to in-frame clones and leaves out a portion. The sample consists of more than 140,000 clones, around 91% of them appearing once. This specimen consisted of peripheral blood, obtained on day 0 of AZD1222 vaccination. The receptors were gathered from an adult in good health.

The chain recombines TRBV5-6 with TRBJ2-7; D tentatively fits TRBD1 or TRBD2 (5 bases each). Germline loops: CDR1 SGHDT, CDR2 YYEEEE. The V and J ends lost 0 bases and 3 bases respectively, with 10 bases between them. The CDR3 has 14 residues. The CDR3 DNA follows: TGTGCCAGCAGCTTGGGGCAGGGAGTCTACGAGCAGTACTTC. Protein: CASSLGQGVYEQYF.

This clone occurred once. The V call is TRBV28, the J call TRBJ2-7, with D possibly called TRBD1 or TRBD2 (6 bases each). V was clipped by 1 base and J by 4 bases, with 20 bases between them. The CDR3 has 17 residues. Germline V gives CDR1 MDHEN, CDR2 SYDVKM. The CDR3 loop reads CASSLLGAGGNAYEQYF. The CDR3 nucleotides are TGTGCCAGCAGTTTATTGGGGGCAGGCGGGAATGCTTACGAGCAGTACTTC.

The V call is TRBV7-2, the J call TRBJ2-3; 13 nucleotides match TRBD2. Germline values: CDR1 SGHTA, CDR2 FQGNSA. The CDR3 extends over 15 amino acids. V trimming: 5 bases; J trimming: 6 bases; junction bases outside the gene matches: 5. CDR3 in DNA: TGTGCCAGCAGCGAAACGACTAGCGGGAGGGATACGCAGTATTTT. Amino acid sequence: CASSETTSGRDTQYF.